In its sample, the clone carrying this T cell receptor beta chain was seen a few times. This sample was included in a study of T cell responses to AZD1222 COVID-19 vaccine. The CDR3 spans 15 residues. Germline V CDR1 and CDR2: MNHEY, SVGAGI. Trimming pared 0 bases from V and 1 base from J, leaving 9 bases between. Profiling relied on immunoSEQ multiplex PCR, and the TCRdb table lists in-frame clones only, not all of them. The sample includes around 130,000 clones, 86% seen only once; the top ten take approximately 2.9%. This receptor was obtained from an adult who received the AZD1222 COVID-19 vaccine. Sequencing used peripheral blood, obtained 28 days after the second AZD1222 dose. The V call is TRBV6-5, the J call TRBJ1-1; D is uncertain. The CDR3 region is CASSYSGQRNTEAFF. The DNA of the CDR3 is TGTGCCAGCAGTTACTCAGGGCAACGGAACACTGAAGCTTTCTTT.